This T cell receptor beta chain comes out of a study of response to subunit inactivated influenza vaccine. TCRdb analysed the RT-PCR reads with MiXCR anew, one entry per CDR3 protein. The table lists more than 700,000 distinct CDR3 sequences, 21% of them singletons. V was cut by 0 bases and J by 8 bases, with 14 bases left in between. The germline CDR1 and CDR2 sequences are SGHRS and YFSETQ. The CDR3 has 15 residues. This clonotype has more than one count but fewer than ten. Its target is not known. Study-wide results and caveats: Authors suggested that a seasonal influenza vaccination recruits few new T cells each time.

The source was PBMCs from blood, collected more than 4 days after vaccination. The source is a man aged 50-60 years who received an inactivated influenza vaccine. The V call is TRBV5-1, the J call TRBJ1-4; D may be TRBD1 (6 bases). CDR3 in amino acids: CASSLDGRGDEKLFF. In DNA, the CDR3 is TGCGCCAGCAGCTTGGACGGCAGGGGTGACGAAAAACTGTTTTTT.